This T cell receptor (beta chain) is from a study of T cells after yellow fever vaccination (dated by TCRdb to between 2018 and 2020). Background for the entire study: The SMART-Seq v4 Ultra Low Input RNA kit was used to prepare libraries from fractions with low cell numbers. To follow T-cell clones before and after primary and booster YFV17D yellow fever vaccination, bulk TCR alpha and beta repertoires were sequenced over time. Two healthy male donors, one aged 18 to 30 and one aged 30 to 39 years, were included in the cohort. Blood was collected at multiple timepoints before and after primary and secondary immunization, and bulk PBMC replicates and cell subsets were isolated. General study outcomes and caveats: After the booster, most clones that had expanded after primary vaccination were detected again (nearly 98% of CD4 and roughly 86% of CD8), suggesting broad maintenance of memory. Because only two donors were included in the study, the extent to which the findings can be generalized is limited. FACS-sorted repertoires could contain abundant contaminating clonotypes from the bulk population, so computational filtering was required. A small share of clonotypes was detected in both CD4 and CD8 compartments, with the overlap likely arising from convergent recombination. Compared with the primary T-cell response, the secondary T-cell response was faster but weaker, reaching its peak on day 5 rather than on day 15.

CDR1 and CDR2, per the germline V gene (reference sequence), are DFQATT and SNEGSKA. Germline trimming amounts to 6 bases on V and 4 bases on J, with 14 as the count of junction bases outside the gene matches. The CDR3 measures 15 amino acids from cysteine to phenylalanine. The read is trimmed to its CDR3 DNA, 45 bases read in frame from base 1. The treatment or condition label of this sample denotes: live attenuated yellow fever vaccine strain. A standard Ficoll-Paque protocol was used to isolate PBMCs from peripheral blood. Dynabeads CD4 and CD8 positive selection kits were used to isolate CD4 and CD8 T-cell fractions. TriZol was used to extract RNA from bulk PBMCs, from CD4 and CD8 fractions, and from dextramer-positive and dextramer-negative fractions. With respect to this clonotype: There is no known antigen for this receptor. Base qualities are not recorded, but no much larger clone differs from it by a single base.

Instrument on record: Illumina NovaSeq 6000. TCR cDNA was made using 5'RACE template switching, a step that added a universal primer site and unique molecular identifiers. cDNA synthesis was primed from both the TCR alpha and TCR beta constant segments. Two PCR steps were used to amplify libraries, with sample barcodes and sequencing adapters being added in the second step. Sequencing of libraries was done on Illumina HiSeq 2500 (2x100 bp) or NovaSeq (2x150 bp). In the source study's methods: Reads were demultiplexed and collapsed into UMI consensus sequences with MIGEC, and V(D)J alignment was performed with MiXCR. Vaccine-responding clonotypes were defined with edgeR using replicate PBMC samples, requiring FDR below 0.01 and a log2 fold change above 5 up to day 15. Bulk clonotypes were assigned CD4 or CD8 identity according to which sequenced CD4 or CD8 repertoire held them at higher abundance. The public sequencing data were trimmed at Q25 with fastp and processed into clonotypes with MiXCR by TCRdb, which kept only in-frame beta chains. Each entry is one CDR3 protein sequence, shown with its most common DNA and genes. The V and J calls follow TCRdb's processing rather than the paper's. For this sample there are about 120,000 distinct CDR3 sequences; under 9% appear just once. Of the sample, 40% is held by the ten largest clones.

The TCR sequence derives from a young man who received the YFV17D yellow fever vaccine. The source material was CD8+ T cells sorted from PBMCs, sampled on the day of the yellow fever booster vaccination. Recombination connected TRBV20-1 to TRBJ2-7; a stretch of 8 junction bases matches TRBD2. The DNA is as follows: TGCAGTGCCTTCCCCCCGGGGGGGCCTGTATACGAGCAGTACTTC. This translates into CSAFPPGGPVYEQYF.